These 32 T cell receptor beta chains were sequenced from one sample in a study of T cells in Graves' hyperthyroidism and ophthalmopathy. There were TCR beta CDR3 regions amplified from RNA transcripts. First-round RT-PCR targeting the TCR CDR3 was performed with the HTBI primer set. TCRdb used MiXCR to reprocess the multiplex PCR reads, holding one entry per CDR3 protein. The sample shows hundreds of thousands of distinct CDR3 sequences, 12% to 15% of them seen only once. Sequencing was performed on blood. The receptors derive from a woman in her thirties or forties with Graves' hyperthyroidism.

This clonotype was seen many times. V usage is TRBV12-3 or TRBV12-4 and J usage is TRBJ2-1; 9 positions agree with TRBD2. After removal of 7 bases from V and 3 bases from J, the junction contained 7 bases not matched to a gene. This CDR3 has 15 residues. This CDR3 is CASKPASGIYNEQFF. The CDR3 coding sequence is TGTGCCAGCAAACCGGCTAGCGGGATCTACAATGAGCAGTTCTTC.

This clonotype was seen a few times. V is TRBV5-4 and J is TRBJ2-3, with 10 bases that match TRBD2. Germline V gene data show CDR1 as SGHNT and CDR2 as YYREEE (reference sequence). The ends lost 3 bases at V and 5 bases at J; junction bases unmatched: 3. The length of the CDR3 is 14 residues. This CDR3 is CASSSWTSGDTQYF. The CDR3 DNA reads as TGTGCCAGCAGCTCGTGGACTAGCGGAGATACGCAGTATTTT. Supplemented by reference TRBV5-4 and TRBJ2-3, the full variable domain reads ETGVTQSPTHLIKTRGQQVTLRCSSQSGHNTVSWYQQALGQGPQFIFQYYREEENGRGNFPPRFSGLQFPNYSSELNVNALELDDSALYLCASSSWTSGDTQYFGPGTRLTVL.

The chain links TRBV4-1 to TRBJ1-5; D is unresolved. V lost 1 base and J lost 3, with 7 bases in between. Germline V CDR1 and CDR2: MGHRA, YSYEKL. CDR3 length: 14 residues. The CDR3 DNA sequence: TGCGCCAGCAGCCAAGTAGGTTTCAATCAGCCCCAGCATTTT. The encoded protein is CASSQVGFNQPQHF.

J is TRBJ2-7 and V is TRBV5-6; 11 nucleotides agree with TRBD1. CDR1 and CDR2 (germline): SGHDT, YYEEEE. The CDR3 loop spans 18 amino acids. V was clipped by 3 bases and J by 0 bases; unmatched bases: 11. The CDR3: CASSSKGTGGLPSYEQYF. CDR3 in DNA: TGTGCCAGCAGCTCCAAAGGGACAGGGGGACTTCCCTCCTACGAGCAGTACTTC.

As for this clonotype: Sequence at one end of the junction differs from germline and may be a read error. The chain uses TRBV19 and TRBJ2-1, with 11 bases lining up with TRBD2. From germline, CDR1 is LNHDA and CDR2 SQIVND (reference sequence). There are 15 residues in the CDR3. The CDR3 DNA follows: TGTGCCAGTAGTGCAGGGACTAGCGGCTACGATGAGCAGTTCTTC. Its translation is CASSAGTSGYDEQFF.

The chain is built from TRBV5-8 and TRBJ2-5; no clear D. This CDR3 has 13 amino acids. Germline CDR1 and CDR2: SGHTS and YDEGEE. Trimming pared 2 bases from V and 2 bases from J, leaving 7 bases between. DNA of the CDR3: TGTGCCAGCAGCTTTATGCAGCAAGAGACCCAGTACTTC. Amino acid sequence: CASSFMQQETQYF.

The chain recombines TRBV4-1 with TRBJ2-4; 8 bases align to TRBD1. Looked up from germline, CDR1 is MGHRA and CDR2 is YSYEKL. J was trimmed by 1 base and V by 0 bases; bases with no gene match: 8. The CDR3 has 18 amino acids. CDR3 amino acids: CASSQEDVDRVAKNIQYF. The CDR3 DNA is TGCGCCAGCAGCCAAGAAGATGTGGACAGGGTGGCCAAAAACATTCAGTACTTC.

This clonotype was counted many times. The chain has TRBV5-1 and TRBJ1-2; 10 bases agree with TRBD1. With V trimmed by 4 bases and J by 4 bases, 7 bases remained unmatched. The germline V gene encodes CDR1 SGHRS and CDR2 YFSETQ. There are 15 residues in the CDR3. CDR3 nucleotide sequence: TGCGCCAGCAGCGTCGGGACAGGGGACGCCTATGGCTACACCTTC. Its protein product is CASSVGTGDAYGYTF. The full variable domain, completed using reference TRBV5-1 and TRBJ1-2, is KAGVTQTPRYLIKTRGQQVTLSCSPISGHRSVSWYQQTPGQGLQFLFEYFSETQRNKGNFPGRFSGRQFSNSRSEMNVSTLELGDSALYLCASSVGTGDAYGYTFGSGTRLTVV.

In this sample, this clonotype turned up many times. The chain uses TRBV2 and TRBJ2-3; possibly TRBD1 for D (6 bases). This CDR3 comprises 15 residues. V shed 6 bases and J shed 0 bases, with 13 bases lying between them. Germline CDR1 SNHLY, CDR2 FYNNEI. CDR3 in amino acids: CASSEGQSSTDTQYF. DNA of the CDR3: TGTGCCAGCAGCGAGGGACAATCTAGCACAGATACGCAGTATTTT.

The sample holds many counts of this clonotype. The rearrangement joins TRBV20-1 to TRBJ1-1; a possible D gene is TRBD1 (6 bases). Germline values: CDR1 DFQATT, CDR2 SNEGSKA (reference sequence). The germline V and J ends were trimmed by 3 bases and 6 bases, with 17 bases remaining between them. The CDR3 is made up of 14 amino acids. DNA of the CDR3: TGCAGTGCTAGCCCCAGGGGTGCCGGAGCTGAAGCTTTCTTT. This encodes CSASPRGAGAEAFF.

The chain recombines TRBV6-1 with TRBJ2-4; TRBD2 matches at 9 bases. This CDR3 is built from 19 residues. Germline trimming cut 8 bases from V and 2 bases from J; bases unmatched to any gene: 19. Germline loops: CDR1 MNHNS, CDR2 SASEGT. This CDR3 reads CASEGWLAGSDGTKNIQYF. In nucleotides, the CDR3 is TGTGCCAGCGAAGGGTGGCTAGCGGGATCGGACGGAACCAAAAACATTCAGTACTTC.

The rearrangement links TRBV20-1 to TRBJ2-5; 9 positions agree with TRBD2. V lost 2 bases to trimming and J lost 1 base; unmatched junction nucleotides: 5. Germline CDR1 reads DFQATT; CDR2 reads SNEGSKA (reference sequence). CDR3 length: 15 residues. The CDR3 region has the DNA TGCAGTGCTAGAAGGCTAGCGGGATTCCAAGAGACCCAGTACTTC. Translation: CSARRLAGFQETQYF.

This clonotype was found many times. The chain couples TRBV5-6 to TRBJ2-7; 9 nucleotides agree with TRBD2. V gave up 1 base and J gave up 2 bases; unmatched junction bases: 7. CDR3 length equals 16 residues. Germline lookup yields CDR1 SGHDT and CDR2 YYEEEE. The CDR3 sequence is CASSLWLAGKTYEQYF. DNA for the CDR3: TGTGCCAGCAGCTTGTGGCTAGCGGGGAAAACCTACGAGCAGTACTTC.

The V gene is TRBV12-3 or TRBV12-4, the J gene TRBJ1-5, with D perhaps TRBD1 (5 bases). Trimming took off 4 bases at V and 4 bases at J, with 8 bases between the two ends. The CDR3 contains 13 residues. The CDR3 region has the DNA TGTGCCAGCAGTTCAAAGGGGAATCAGCCCCAGCATTTT. As protein: CASSSKGNQPQHF.

This clonotype came up many times. The rearrangement links TRBV20-1 to TRBJ1-1, with TRBD1 as a possible D gene (5 bases). This CDR3 contains 14 residues. Trimming cost V 6 bases and J 4 bases, with 18 bases left between them. Germline assignment: CDR1 DFQATT and CDR2 SNEGSKA (reference sequence). The CDR3 DNA reads TGCAGTGCGGCTTCGGGGGGGTCTGGCACTGAAGCTTTCTTT. It yields the protein CSAASGGSGTEAFF.

CDR3 sequence reads: CASSSPPLGNTEAFF. The CDR3 nucleotides are TGTGCCAGTAGTTCGCCCCCTCTTGGGAACACTGAAGCTTTCTTT. The J gene is TRBJ1-1, the V gene TRBV19; no reliable D call. Germline V gives CDR1 LNHDA, CDR2 SQIVND (reference sequence). This CDR3 is 15 amino acids long. V was trimmed by 5 bases and J by 1 base, leaving 14 bases between them.

The genes are TRBV11-1 and TRBJ2-5, with D tentatively TRBD1 or TRBD2 (5 bases each). The CDR3 is 15 amino acids. The germline V gene has CDR1 SGHAT and CDR2 FQDESV (reference sequence). V dropped 3 bases and J dropped 3 bases, with 14 bases sitting between them. The CDR3 reads CASSFGTSGKETQYF. The CDR3, as DNA: TGTGCCAGCAGCTTCGGGACCTCTGGAAAAGAGACCCAGTACTTC.

The rearrangement links TRBV29-1 to TRBJ1-1, with D hard to call. CDR1 is SQVTM and CDR2 is ANQGSEA in the germline V gene. The germline V and J ends were trimmed by 7 bases and 2 bases, with 8 bases remaining between them. CDR3 length equals 11 residues. As DNA, the CDR3 is TGCAGCGGCCGCGGTAACACTGAAGCTTTCTTT. Its protein product is CSGRGNTEAFF.

In its sample, this clonotype was seen many times. V usage is TRBV5-1 and J usage is TRBJ2-1; D might be TRBD1 (6 bases). The V gene's germline CDR1 is SGHRS and CDR2 YFSETQ. The germline V and J ends were trimmed by 1 base and 7 bases, with 12 bases remaining between them. CDR3 length: 14 amino acids. The CDR3 DNA follows: TGCGCCAGCAGCTTGACAGGGTCAGGGAATGAGCAGTTCTTC. Its translation is CASSLTGSGNEQFF.

This clonotype was counted many times. V usage is TRBV11-2 and J usage is TRBJ1-1; no definite D call. Trimming left V 3 bases short and J 3 bases short, with 17 bases between. Germline lookup yields CDR1 SGHAT and CDR2 FQNNGV. This CDR3 has 16 amino acids. This CDR3 is CASSFQEGALDTEAFF. As DNA, the CDR3 is TGTGCCAGCAGCTTTCAGGAGGGAGCCCTCGACACTGAAGCTTTCTTT.

This clonotype has a handful of counts. The J gene is TRBJ2-3, the V gene TRBV7-8; tentatively, D is TRBD2 (7 bases). The V gene lost 4 bases and the J gene lost 3 bases, with 17 bases spanning the gap. Germline V gene sequence: CDR1 SGHVS, CDR2 FQNEAQ. The CDR3 spans 16 residues. The CDR3, as DNA: TGTGCCAGCAGCTACAGAGGGGGTAGCGGGACAGATACGCAGTATTTT. This codes for CASSYRGGSGTDTQYF.

The chain employs TRBV20-1 and TRBJ1-2, with unresolved D. The CDR3 covers 11 residues. V was shortened by 6 bases and J by 7 bases, with 12 bases between the two germline ends. Germline V gives CDR1 DFQATT, CDR2 SNEGSKA (reference sequence). CDR3 DNA: TGCAGTGCCATCGAAGAGCCTGGCTACACCTTC. As protein: CSAIEEPGYTF.

This sequence joins TRBV19 and TRBJ2-6; D may be TRBD2 (7 bases). From germline, CDR1 is LNHDA and CDR2 SQIVND (reference sequence). This CDR3 comprises 16 residues. V gave up 6 bases and J gave up 2 bases, with 14 bases separating them. CDR3 amino acids: CASRREGGTGANVLTF. The CDR3 nucleotides read TGTGCCAGTAGGAGGGAGGGGGGGACTGGGGCCAACGTCCTGACTTTC.

At least ten counts were recorded for this clonotype. The CDR3 protein is CASKGLGILSNQPQHF. The CDR3 nucleotides are TGTGCCAGCAAGGGTTTGGGCATTCTTAGCAATCAGCCCCAGCATTTT. V is TRBV6-1 and J is TRBJ1-5; D is unresolved. CDR1 is MNHNS and CDR2 is SASEGT in the germline V gene. The V and J ends lost 7 bases and 0 bases respectively, with 16 bases between them. This CDR3 has 16 amino acids.

This clonotype came up many times. The V gene is TRBV3-1, the J gene TRBJ2-7; D is undetermined. The germline gives CDR1 LGHDT, CDR2 YNNKEL (reference sequence). V was cut by 2 bases and J by 1 base, with 3 bases left in between. The CDR3 consists of 12 residues. CDR3 amino acids: CASSQQSYEQYF. Written as DNA, the CDR3 is TGTGCCAGCAGCCAACAGTCCTACGAGCAGTACTTC.

This clonotype showed up just a few times. J is TRBJ1-6 and V is TRBV6-1, with 9 nucleotides matching TRBD1. V lost 6 bases and J lost 2; bases outside the gene matches: 11. Germline V gene data show CDR1 as MNHNS and CDR2 as SASEGT. There are 18 residues in the CDR3. In DNA, the CDR3 is TGTGCCAGCAGGGATAGGACAGGGGCGCGGACCTATAATTCACCCCTCCACTTT. It yields the protein CASRDRTGARTYNSPLHF.

This clonotype was seen repeatedly, ten times or more. The chain uses TRBV5-1 and TRBJ2-2, with 11 bases matching TRBD2. Germline V gene lookup returns CDR1 SGHRS and CDR2 YFSETQ. The CDR3 covers 17 residues. The V and J ends lost 2 bases and 1 base, in that order; junction bases with no gene match: 4. The CDR3 is CASSLRLAGGNTGELFF. The DNA for the CDR3 is TGCGCCAGCAGCTTACGTCTAGCGGGAGGGAACACCGGGGAGCTGTTTTTT.

This clonotype was recorded at least ten times. CDR3 protein: CASSPPEGHEKLFF. CDR3 nucleotides: TGTGCCAGCAGCCCCCCGGAGGGACATGAAAAACTGTTTTTT. The rearrangement joins TRBV11-2 to TRBJ1-4; TRBD1 might be the D (5 bases). V gave up 5 bases and J gave up 6 bases, with 13 bases separating them. CDR3 length: 14 residues. Germline CDR1 and CDR2: SGHAT and FQNNGV.

This clonotype was counted only a few times. The chain couples TRBV7-2 to TRBJ2-1, with TRBD2 matching over 7 bases. The CDR3 is 14 amino acids. CDR1 SGHTA and CDR2 FQGNSA come from the germline V gene. V lost 5 bases to trimming and J lost 10 bases; unmatched junction nucleotides: 11. The CDR3 protein is CASSPYRAGDEQFF. The DNA of the CDR3 is TGTGCCAGCAGCCCCTATCGGGCGGGAGACGAGCAGTTCTTC.

This clonotype was found many times. CDR3 residues: CASTSRSRLYGYTF. The CDR3, as DNA: TGTGCCAGCACCTCGAGGTCCAGGCTCTATGGCTACACCTTC. The chain recombines TRBV12-3 or TRBV12-4 with TRBJ1-2; no clear D gene. The V end lost 7 bases, the J end lost 4 bases, and 16 bases lay between the germline ends. The CDR3 is made up of 14 amino acids.

This clonotype was picked up many times. The rearrangement uses TRBV3-1 and TRBJ2-1; 10 bases map to TRBD2. V was pared by 7 bases and J by 5 bases, with 20 bases of the junction left unmatched. From germline, CDR1 is LGHDT and CDR2 YNNKEL (reference sequence). The CDR3 spans 19 residues. CDR3: CASTRGGLAGVVQHNEQFF. In DNA form, the CDR3 reads TGTGCCAGCACTAGGGGAGGCCTAGCGGGAGTGGTACAACACAATGAGCAGTTCTTC.

This clonotype was recorded a few times. The rearrangement links TRBV7-9 to TRBJ2-1, with 12 bases matching TRBD2. This CDR3 has 19 residues. Germline values: CDR1 SEHNR, CDR2 FQNEAQ (reference sequence). The V segment lost 5 bases and the J segment 0 bases; nucleotides outside the gene matches: 11. Here the CDR3 reads CASSAGTSGLFSSYNEQFF. CDR3 nucleotides: TGTGCCAGCAGCGCCGGGACTAGCGGGTTGTTTAGCTCCTACAATGAGCAGTTCTTC. Complete variable domain (other parts from reference TRBV7-9 and TRBJ2-1): DTGVSQNPRHKITKRGQNVTFRCDPISEHNRLYWYRQTLGQGPEFLTYFQNEAQLEKSRLLSDRFSAERPKGSFSTLEIQRTEQGDSAMYLCASSAGTSGLFSSYNEQFFGPGTRLTVL.